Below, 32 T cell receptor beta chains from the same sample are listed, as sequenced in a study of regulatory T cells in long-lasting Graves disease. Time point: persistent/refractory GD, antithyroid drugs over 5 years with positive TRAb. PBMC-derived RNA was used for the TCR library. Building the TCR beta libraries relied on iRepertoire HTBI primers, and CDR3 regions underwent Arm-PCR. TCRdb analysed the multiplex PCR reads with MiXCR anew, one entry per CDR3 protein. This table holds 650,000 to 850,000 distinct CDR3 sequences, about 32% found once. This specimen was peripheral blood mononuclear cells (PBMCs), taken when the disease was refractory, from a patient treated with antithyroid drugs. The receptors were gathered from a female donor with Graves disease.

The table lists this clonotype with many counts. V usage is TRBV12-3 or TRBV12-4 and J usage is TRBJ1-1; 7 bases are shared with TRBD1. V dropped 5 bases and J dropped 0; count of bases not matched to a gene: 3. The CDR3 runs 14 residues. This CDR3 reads CASSHRGLNTEAFF. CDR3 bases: TGTGCCAGCAGTCACAGGGGCTTGAACACTGAAGCTTTCTTT.

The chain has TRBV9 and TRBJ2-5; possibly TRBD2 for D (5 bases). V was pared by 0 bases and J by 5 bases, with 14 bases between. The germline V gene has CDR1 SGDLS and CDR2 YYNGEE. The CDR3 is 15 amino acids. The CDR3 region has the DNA TGTGCCAGCAGCGTAGATCCGGGGATGTCGGAGACCCAGTACTTC. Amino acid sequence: CASSVDPGMSETQYF.

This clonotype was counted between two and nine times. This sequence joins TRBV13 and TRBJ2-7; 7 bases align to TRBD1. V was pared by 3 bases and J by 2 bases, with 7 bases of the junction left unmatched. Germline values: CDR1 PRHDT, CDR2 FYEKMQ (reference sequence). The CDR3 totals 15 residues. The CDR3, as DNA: TGTGCCAGCAGCTTCGTTGGACAGGTAACCTACGAGCAGTACTTC. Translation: CASSFVGQVTYEQYF.

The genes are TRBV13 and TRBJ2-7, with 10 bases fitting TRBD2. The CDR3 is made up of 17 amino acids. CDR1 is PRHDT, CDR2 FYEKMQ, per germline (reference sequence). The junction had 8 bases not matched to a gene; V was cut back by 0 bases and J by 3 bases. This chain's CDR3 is CASSLGTSGYNHYEQYF. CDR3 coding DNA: TGTGCCAGCAGCTTAGGGACTAGCGGGTATAATCACTACGAGCAGTACTTC.

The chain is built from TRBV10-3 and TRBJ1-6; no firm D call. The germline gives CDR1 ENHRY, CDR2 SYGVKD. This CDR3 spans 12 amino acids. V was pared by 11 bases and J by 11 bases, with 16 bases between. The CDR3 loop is CAAREELTPLHF. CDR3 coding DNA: TGTGCCGCCCGGGAAGAGTTAACACCCCTCCACTTT.

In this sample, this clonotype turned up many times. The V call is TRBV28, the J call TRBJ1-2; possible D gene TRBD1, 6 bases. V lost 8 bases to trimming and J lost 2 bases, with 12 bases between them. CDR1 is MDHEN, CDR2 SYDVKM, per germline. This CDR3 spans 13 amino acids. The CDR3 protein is CASGSQGNYGYTF. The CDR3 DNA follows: TGTGCCAGCGGCTCGCAGGGGAACTATGGCTACACCTTC.

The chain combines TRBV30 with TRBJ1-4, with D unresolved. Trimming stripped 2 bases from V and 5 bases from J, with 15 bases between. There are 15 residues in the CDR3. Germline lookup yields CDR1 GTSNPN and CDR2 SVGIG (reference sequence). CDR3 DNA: TGTGCCTGGAGTAGAATCGGGGTTGGGAATGAAAAACTGTTTTTT. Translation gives CAWSRIGVGNEKLFF.

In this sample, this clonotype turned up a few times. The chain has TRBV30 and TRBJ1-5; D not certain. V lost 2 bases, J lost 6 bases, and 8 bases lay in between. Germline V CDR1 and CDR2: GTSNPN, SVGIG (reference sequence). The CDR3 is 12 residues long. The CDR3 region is CAWSYQGQPQHF. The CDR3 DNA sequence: TGTGCCTGGAGTTATCAAGGTCAGCCCCAGCATTTT. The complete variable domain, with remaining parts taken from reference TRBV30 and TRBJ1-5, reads SQTIHQWPATLVQPVGSPLSLECTVEGTSNPNLYWYRQAAGRGLQLLFYSVGIGQISSEVPQNLSASRPQDRQFILSSKKLLLSDSGFYLCAWSYQGQPQHFGDGTRLSIL.

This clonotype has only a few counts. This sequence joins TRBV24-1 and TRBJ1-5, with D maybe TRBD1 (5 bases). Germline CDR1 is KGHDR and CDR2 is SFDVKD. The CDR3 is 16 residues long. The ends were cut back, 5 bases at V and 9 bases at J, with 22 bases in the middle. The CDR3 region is CATSALSGTSRAPQHF. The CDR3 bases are TGTGCCACCAGTGCCTTAAGCGGGACTTCTCGGGCGCCCCAGCATTTT.

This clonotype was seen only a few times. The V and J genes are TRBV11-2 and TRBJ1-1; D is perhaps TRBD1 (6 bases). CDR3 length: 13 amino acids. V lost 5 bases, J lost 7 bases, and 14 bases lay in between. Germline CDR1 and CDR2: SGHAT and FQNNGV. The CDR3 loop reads CASSSNRVLEAFF. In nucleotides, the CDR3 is TGTGCCAGCAGCAGTAACAGGGTGCTTGAAGCTTTCTTT.

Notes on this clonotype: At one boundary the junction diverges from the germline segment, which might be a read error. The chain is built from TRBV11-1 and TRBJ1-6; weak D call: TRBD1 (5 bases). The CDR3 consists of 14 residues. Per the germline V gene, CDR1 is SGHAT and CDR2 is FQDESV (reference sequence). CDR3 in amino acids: CAGSLTGLNSPLHF. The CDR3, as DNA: TGTGCCGGCAGCTTAACAGGATTGAATTCACCCCTCCACTTT.

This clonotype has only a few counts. CDR3 sequence: CASNVVNSGNTIYF. CDR3 bases: TGTGCCAGCAACGTGGTTAACTCTGGAAACACCATATATTTT. The V and J genes are TRBV6-1 and TRBJ1-3; D uncertain. Germline CDR1 and CDR2: MNHNS and SASEGT. Trimming removed 7 bases at V and 0 bases at J, with 10 bases between. The CDR3 sequence is 14 residues long.

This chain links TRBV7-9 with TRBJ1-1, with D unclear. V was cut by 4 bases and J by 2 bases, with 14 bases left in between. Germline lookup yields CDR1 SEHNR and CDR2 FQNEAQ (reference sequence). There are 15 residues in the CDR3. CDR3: CASSSSPSINTEAFF. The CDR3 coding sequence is TGTGCCAGCAGCTCGTCACCCTCCATTAACACTGAAGCTTTCTTT.

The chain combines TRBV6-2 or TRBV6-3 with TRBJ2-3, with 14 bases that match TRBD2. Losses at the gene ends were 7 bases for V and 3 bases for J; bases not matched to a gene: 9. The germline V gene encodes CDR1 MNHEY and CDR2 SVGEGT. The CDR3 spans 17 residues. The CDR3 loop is CASTPGLAGVETDTQYF. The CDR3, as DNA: TGTGCCAGCACCCCGGGACTAGCGGGAGTGGAGACAGATACGCAGTATTTT.

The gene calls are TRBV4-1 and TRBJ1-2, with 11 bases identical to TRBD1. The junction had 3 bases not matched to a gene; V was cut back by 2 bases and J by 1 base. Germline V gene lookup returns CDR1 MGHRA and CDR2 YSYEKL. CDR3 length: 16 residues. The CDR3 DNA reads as TGCGCCAGCAGCCAAACGGGGACAGGGGGTAACTATGGCTACACCTTC. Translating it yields CASSQTGTGGNYGYTF.

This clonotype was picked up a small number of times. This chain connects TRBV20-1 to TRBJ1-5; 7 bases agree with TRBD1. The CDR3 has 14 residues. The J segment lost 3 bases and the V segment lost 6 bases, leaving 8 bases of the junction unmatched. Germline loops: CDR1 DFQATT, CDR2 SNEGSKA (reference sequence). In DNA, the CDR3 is TGCAGTGCAACCACAGGGGACGCCAATCAGCCCCAGCATTTT. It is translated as CSATTGDANQPQHF.

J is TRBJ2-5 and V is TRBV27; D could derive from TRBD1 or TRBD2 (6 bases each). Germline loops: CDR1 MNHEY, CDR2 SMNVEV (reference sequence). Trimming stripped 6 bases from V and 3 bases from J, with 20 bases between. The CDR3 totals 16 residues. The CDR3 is CASSRRGLKYEETQYF. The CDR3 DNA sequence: TGTGCCAGCAGCCGACGGGGGCTAAAGTACGAAGAGACCCAGTACTTC.

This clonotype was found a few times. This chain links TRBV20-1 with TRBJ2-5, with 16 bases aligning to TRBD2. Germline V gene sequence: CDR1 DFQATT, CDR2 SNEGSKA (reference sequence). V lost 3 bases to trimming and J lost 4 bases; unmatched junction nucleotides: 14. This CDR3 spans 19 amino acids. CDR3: CSASRDGTSGRALGETQYF. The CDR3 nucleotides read TGCAGTGCTAGTAGAGACGGGACTAGCGGGAGGGCCCTCGGAGAGACCCAGTACTTC.

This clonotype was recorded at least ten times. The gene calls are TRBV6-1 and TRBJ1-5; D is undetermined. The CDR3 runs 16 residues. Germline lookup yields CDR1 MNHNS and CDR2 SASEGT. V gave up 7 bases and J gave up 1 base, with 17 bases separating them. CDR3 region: CASTNRAVGSNQPQHF. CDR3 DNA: TGTGCCAGCACCAACCGGGCCGTCGGAAGCAATCAGCCCCAGCATTTT.

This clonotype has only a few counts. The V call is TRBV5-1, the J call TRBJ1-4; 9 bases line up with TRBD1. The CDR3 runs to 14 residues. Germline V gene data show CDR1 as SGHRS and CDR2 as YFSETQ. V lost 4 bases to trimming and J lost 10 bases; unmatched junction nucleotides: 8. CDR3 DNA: TGCGCCAGCAGCACGACAGGGGGATTTGGAAAACTGTTTTTT. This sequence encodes CASSTTGGFGKLFF.

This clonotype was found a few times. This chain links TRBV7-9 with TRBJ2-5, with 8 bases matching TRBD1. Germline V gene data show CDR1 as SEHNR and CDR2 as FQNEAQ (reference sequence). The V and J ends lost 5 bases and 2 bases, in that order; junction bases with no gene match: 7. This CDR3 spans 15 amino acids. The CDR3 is CASSTTGAIQETQYF. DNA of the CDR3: TGTGCCAGCAGCACGACAGGGGCGATACAAGAGACCCAGTACTTC.

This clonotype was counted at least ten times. The CDR3 DNA is TGTGCCAGCAGCCCCCGGGCTGTTAACTATGGCTACACCTTC. Its protein is CASSPRAVNYGYTF. The rearrangement links TRBV7-8 to TRBJ1-2; D call uncertain. Germline-derived CDR1 and CDR2 are SGHVS and FQNEAQ. The CDR3 covers 14 residues. The ends were cut back, 5 bases at V and 1 base at J, with 11 bases in the middle.

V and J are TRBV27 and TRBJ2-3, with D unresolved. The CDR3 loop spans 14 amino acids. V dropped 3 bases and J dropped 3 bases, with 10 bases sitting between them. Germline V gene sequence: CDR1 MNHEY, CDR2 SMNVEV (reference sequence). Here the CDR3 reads CASSFEVGTDTQYF. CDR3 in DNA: TGTGCCAGCAGTTTCGAGGTGGGGACAGATACGCAGTATTTT.

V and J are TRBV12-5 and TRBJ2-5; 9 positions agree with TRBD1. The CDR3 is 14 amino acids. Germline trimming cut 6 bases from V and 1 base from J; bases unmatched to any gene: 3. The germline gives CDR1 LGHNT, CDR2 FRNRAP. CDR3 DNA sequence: TGTGCTAGTGGAGGGACAGGGATCCAAGAGACCCAGTACTTC. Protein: CASGGTGIQETQYF. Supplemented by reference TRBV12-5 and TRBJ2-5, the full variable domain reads DARVTQTPRHKVTEMGQEVTMRCQPILGHNTVFWYRQTMMQGLELLAYFRNRAPLDDSGMPKDRFSAEMPDATLATLKIQPSEPRDSAVYFCASGGTGIQETQYFGPGTRLLVL.

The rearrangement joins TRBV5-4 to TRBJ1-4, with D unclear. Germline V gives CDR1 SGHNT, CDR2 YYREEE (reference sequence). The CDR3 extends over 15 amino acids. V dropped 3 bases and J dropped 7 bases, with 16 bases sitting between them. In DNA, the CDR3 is TGTGCCAGCAGCTCTAAGGGAGCCCGGCCTGAAAAACTGTTTTTT. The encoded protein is CASSSKGARPEKLFF.

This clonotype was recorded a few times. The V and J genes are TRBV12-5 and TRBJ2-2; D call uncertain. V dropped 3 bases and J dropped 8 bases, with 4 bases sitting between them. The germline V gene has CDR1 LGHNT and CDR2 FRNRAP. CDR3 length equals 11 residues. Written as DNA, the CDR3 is TGTGCTAGTGGTTTAATAGGGGAGCTGTTTTTT. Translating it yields CASGLIGELFF.

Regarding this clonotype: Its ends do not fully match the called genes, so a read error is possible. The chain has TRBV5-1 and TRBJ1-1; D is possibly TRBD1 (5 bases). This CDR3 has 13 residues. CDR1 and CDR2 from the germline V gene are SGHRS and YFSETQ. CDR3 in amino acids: CASRLGGDPEAFF. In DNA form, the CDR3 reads TGCGCCAGCCGCTTGGGCGGGGACCCTGAAGCTTTCTTT.

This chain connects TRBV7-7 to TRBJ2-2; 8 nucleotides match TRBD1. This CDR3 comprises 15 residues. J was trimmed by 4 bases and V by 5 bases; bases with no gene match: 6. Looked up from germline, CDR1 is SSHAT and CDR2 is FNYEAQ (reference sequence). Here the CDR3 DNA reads TGTGCCAGCAGCACCGACAGGGGAGTCACCGGGGAGCTGTTTTTT. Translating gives CASSTDRGVTGELFF.

The CDR3 DNA reads TGTGCCAGCAGCGCCGGGACAGGGCGCTCCTACGAGCAGTACTTC. It yields the protein CASSAGTGRSYEQYF. The genes are TRBV7-2 and TRBJ2-7; 9 positions agree with TRBD1. The germline CDR1 and CDR2 sequences are SGHTA and FQGNSA. Losses at the gene ends were 5 bases for V and 0 bases for J; bases not matched to a gene: 5. The CDR3 has 15 amino acids.

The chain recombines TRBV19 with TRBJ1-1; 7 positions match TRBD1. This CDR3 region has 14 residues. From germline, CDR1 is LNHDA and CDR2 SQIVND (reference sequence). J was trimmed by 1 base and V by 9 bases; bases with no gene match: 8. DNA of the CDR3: TGTGCCAGCCGCCGGACAGGAAGGAACACTGAAGCTTTCTTT. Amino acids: CASRRTGRNTEAFF. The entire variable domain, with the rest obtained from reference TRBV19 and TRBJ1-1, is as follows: DGGITQSPKYLFRKEGQNVTLSCEQNLNHDAMYWYRQDPGQGLRLIYYSQIVNDFQKGDIAEGYSVSREKKESFPLTVTSAQKNPTAFYLCASRRTGRNTEAFFGQGTRLTVV.

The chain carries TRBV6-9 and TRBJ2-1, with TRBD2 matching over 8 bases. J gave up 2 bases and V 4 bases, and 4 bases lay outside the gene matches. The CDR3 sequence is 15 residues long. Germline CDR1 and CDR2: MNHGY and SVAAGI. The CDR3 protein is CASSSSGSPYNEQFF. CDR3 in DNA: TGTGCCAGCAGTTCCAGCGGGAGTCCCTACAATGAGCAGTTCTTC.

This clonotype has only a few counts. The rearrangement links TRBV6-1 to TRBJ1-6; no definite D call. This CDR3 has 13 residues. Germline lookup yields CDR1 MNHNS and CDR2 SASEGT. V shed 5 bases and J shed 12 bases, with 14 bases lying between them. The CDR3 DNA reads TGTGCCAGCAGTCTCCGCTCCCCTGAACCCCTCCACTTT. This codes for CASSLRSPEPLHF.